The 4 T cell receptor beta chains listed next were all sequenced from one sample in a study of vaccination effects on CD4 cells after COVID-19. Produced via immunoSEQ multiplex PCR; TCRdb's table is partial and in-frame only. The table includes fewer than 80,000 clones, around 70% detected once. After expansion with viral peptide pools in the ViraFEST assay, antigen-specific CD4+ T cells were sequenced. CD4+ T cells were isolated after around 10 days of culture. Either the BNT162b2 or mRNA-1273 vaccine was given to participants in two doses. What these receptors recognize is not known. The material was CD4+ T cells from PBMCs cultured with HCoV-229E spike peptides, obtained after COVID-19 vaccination. The receptors originated from a human donor who received a COVID-19 vaccine.

The rearrangement joins TRBV28 to TRBJ2-5, with 8 bases lining up with TRBD1. V lost 7 bases and J lost 5; bases outside the gene matches: 12. Germline CDR1 is MDHEN and CDR2 is SYDVKM. The CDR3 consists of 15 residues. As DNA, the CDR3 is TGTGCCAGCAACGAGAATGGCAGGGGGCGCGAGACCCAGTACTTC. It is translated as CASNENGRGRETQYF.

This clone was observed a handful of times. In nucleotides, the CDR3 is TGCGCCACCAGATTAGGGCCGAACACTGAAGCTTTCTTT. Translated, it gives CATRLGPNTEAFF. V gene TRBV5-1 combines with J gene TRBJ1-1; D uncertain. The V gene lost 9 bases and the J gene lost 1 base, with 13 bases spanning the gap. There are 13 residues in the CDR3. Germline loops: CDR1 SGHRS, CDR2 YFSETQ.

This chain links TRBV7-3 with TRBJ2-2; D remains ambiguous. The V gene lost 8 bases and the J gene lost 7 bases, with 20 bases spanning the gap. The germline gives CDR1 SGHTA, CDR2 FQGTGA. CDR3 length equals 15 residues. CDR3 region: CASRPYATSGGELFF. CDR3 nucleotides: TGTGCCAGCCGCCCCTATGCGACGAGTGGCGGGGAGCTGTTTTTT.

This clone appeared a single time. The chain joins TRBV27 to TRBJ1-3, with 8 bases lining up with TRBD1. J lost 3 bases, V lost 2 bases, and 3 bases had no gene match. The CDR3 covers 15 residues. From germline, CDR1 is MNHEY and CDR2 SMNVEV (reference sequence). The DNA for the CDR3 is TGTGCCAGCAGTTTAGGACAGGGTCTTGGAAACACCATATATTTT. This encodes CASSLGQGLGNTIYF.